The rows below give T cell receptor beta chains drawn from one sample of a study of human T cells and chemical hapten exposure. TCRdb processed the RACE reads anew with MiXCR; each CDR3 protein has one entry. The sample lists around 200,000 distinct CDR3 sequences, more than 25% occurring once. The sample in question was whole blood, obtained in connection with sensitization to the hapten diphenylcyclopropenone (DPC). The receptors shown here come from a woman aged 25-40 years with alopecia areata. Some clones in this sample may be carry-over from other donors' samples. The CDR3 runs from the conserved cysteine through the conserved F or W. A D gene is named only where the DNA matches it firmly. Size is omitted from some rows. Given values are once, few, many or a class for expanded clones.

v_gene	abundance	d_gene	j_gene	CDR3nt	CDR3aa
TRBV27	NA	NA	TRBJ2-3	TGTGCCAGCAGTTTATTTCCCAGGTACACAGATACGCAGTATTTT	CASSLFPRYTDTQYF
TRBV18	NA	TRBD2	TRBJ2-7	TGTGCCAGCTCACCACCGAAATCGACTAGCGGTGGATACGAGCAGTACTTC	CASSPPKSTSGGYEQYF
TRBV5-1	few	NA	TRBJ2-2	TGCGCCAGCAGGATAGACGGAAACACCGGGGAGCTGTTTTTT	CASRIDGNTGELFF
TRBV20-1	NA	TRBD1	TRBJ2-7	TGCAGTGCTAGAGAACCGGGACAGGGAGGGTACGAGCAGTACTTC	CSAREPGQGGYEQYF
TRBV10-3	NA	NA	TRBJ1-1	TGTGCCATCAGTGAGTCGGGCCCGAACACTGAAGCTTTCTTT	CAISESGPNTEAFF
TRBV24-1	NA	NA	TRBJ1-5	TGTGCCACCAGTGATTTAGTTGAAGGATCCCAGCATTTT	CATSDLVEGSQHF
TRBV29-1	NA	NA	TRBJ2-2	TGCAGCGTTGGTTCAGGGTTCACCGGGGAGCTGTTTTTT	CSVGSGFTGELFF
TRBV3-1	once	TRBD2	TRBJ2-3	TGTGCCAGCAGCCAAGATATACGGGGGGGCCCCGATACGCAGTATTTT	CASSQDIRGGPDTQYF
TRBV29-1	NA	NA	TRBJ2-7	TGCAGCGTTGAAGGCCGGGGGGAGCAGTACTTC	CSVEGRGEQYF
TRBV20-1	NA	NA	TRBJ2-4	TGCAGTGCATGGCCCCGAAGCAAAAACATTCAGTACTTC	CSAWPRSKNIQYF
TRBV20-1	NA	TRBD1	TRBJ2-7	TGCAGTGCTAGAGCCGGGACAGGACCCTACGAGCAGTACTTC	CSARAGTGPYEQYF
TRBV29-1	NA	NA	TRBJ2-3	TGCAGCGTTGAAGGTAGTATAGATACGCAGTATTTT	CSVEGSIDTQYF
TRBV7-2	NA	NA	TRBJ1-2	TGTGCCAGCAGCTCAAACCTTGATGACACCGATGGCTACACCTTC	CASSSNLDDTDGYTF
TRBV4-2	NA	NA	TRBJ2-3	TGTGCCAGCAGCCAATGGGCGCGCACAGATACGCAGTATTTT	CASSQWARTDTQYF
TRBV20-1	few	NA	TRBJ1-2	TGCAGTGCTCCCCCTCCTGCACCGCTCTATGGCTACACCTTC	CSAPPPAPLYGYTF
TRBV29-1	few	NA	TRBJ2-3	TGCAGCGTCAGGGTCACAGATACGCAGTATTTT	CSVRVTDTQYF
TRBV4-3	NA	NA	TRBJ2-3	TGCGCCAGCAGCCAAGGAGGGTTAGTTCGGTCAGATACGCAGTATTTT	CASSQGGLVRSDTQYF
TRBV29-1	NA	NA	TRBJ1-2	TGCAGCGTTGAAAGGGCAGGGACTCTTAACTATGGCTACACCTTC	CSVERAGTLNYGYTF
TRBV28	few	NA	TRBJ2-1	TGTGCCAGCAGTTTACCCGGGACTCACTACAATGAGCAGTTCTTC	CASSLPGTHYNEQFF
TRBV5-6	NA	NA	TRBJ2-4	TGTGCCAGCAGCTTGGACCACCGAGGAGGCATTCAGTACTTC	CASSLDHRGGIQYF
TRBV20-1	NA	NA	TRBJ2-1	TGCAGTGCTAGAGGCCAAGCCCGGGGTCGATTGGACAATGAGCAGTTCTTC	CSARGQARGRLDNEQFF
TRBV20-1	NA	NA	TRBJ2-5	TGCAGTGCCCGAGGGGGCGCTAGCGGAGAGACCCAGTACTTC	CSARGGASGETQYF
TRBV14	NA	NA	TRBJ1-4	TGTGCCAGCAGCCAATTTCCAGGGGCTGAAAAACTGTTTTTT	CASSQFPGAEKLFF
TRBV7-9	NA	NA	TRBJ1-1	TGTGCCAGCAGTCCTACTCAGGGGAACACTGAAGCTTTCTTT	CASSPTQGNTEAFF
TRBV11-2	NA	NA	TRBJ1-1	TGTGCCAGCAGCTTTGAGGAGTTCGCTGAAGCTTTCTTT	CASSFEEFAEAFF
TRBV11-2	once	NA	TRBJ2-3	TGTGCCAGCAGGGACTTAGGGGATACGCAGTATTTT	CASRDLGDTQYF
TRBV10-3	NA	NA	TRBJ2-2	TGTGCCATCAGTGAACTGGACAGCGCCGGGGAGCTGTTTTTT	CAISELDSAGELFF
TRBV28	once	NA	TRBJ2-7	TGTGCCAGCCGGGTCGGCAGGGCGATCTACGAGCAGTACTTC	CASRVGRAIYEQYF
TRBV6-5	few	NA	TRBJ1-2	TGTGCCAGCAGGAACGACAGAGCCAACTACACCTTC	CASRNDRANYTF
TRBV4-2	NA	NA	TRBJ1-4	TGTGCCAGCAGCCAAGACTTCTTCGGCACTAATGAAAAACTGTTTTTT	CASSQDFFGTNEKLFF
TRBV5-1	few	TRBD1	TRBJ2-7	TGCGCCAGCAGCTCAATAGGGCAGGGGGCCCACGAGCAGTACTTC	CASSSIGQGAHEQYF
TRBV19	NA	NA	TRBJ1-5	TGTGCCAGTAGTTTCGGACCTTACAGCAGCAATCAGCCCCAGCATTTT	CASSFGPYSSNQPQHF
TRBV20-1	few	TRBD2	TRBJ2-3	TGCAGTGCTACGACTAGCGGGACCACTAAGCAGTATTTT	CSATTSGTTKQYF
TRBV28	few	NA	TRBJ1-3	TGTGCCAGCATGGATACATACTCTGGAAACACCATATATTTT	CASMDTYSGNTIYF
TRBV5-6	many	NA	TRBJ1-2	TGTGCCAGCAGCGTACTTTTGGGGCCGGGAGGCTATGGCTACACCTTC	CASSVLLGPGGYGYTF
TRBV6-2/TRBV6-3	few	TRBD1	TRBJ1-5	TGTGCCAGTGACAGGGGCTTAGGGCCCCAGCATTTT	CASDRGLGPQHF
TRBV27	NA	TRBD1	TRBJ1-2	TGTGCCAGCAGGACAGGGACAGGGGGCGATGGCTACACCTTC	CASRTGTGGDGYTF
TRBV29-1	NA	TRBD1	TRBJ2-5	TGCAGCGTGCGGGGGGGACAGGGGGCGTTGGAGACCCAGTACTTC	CSVRGGQGALETQYF
TRBV10-2	NA	NA	TRBJ1-5	TGCGCCAGCAGTGAGTGGTCGACAGCTTCTCAGCCCCAGCATTTT	CASSEWSTASQPQHF
TRBV6-1	NA	NA	TRBJ2-7	TGTGCCAGCAGGGAGCCGACGGACTGGACCTACGAGCAGTACTTC	CASREPTDWTYEQYF
TRBV2	NA	NA	TRBJ1-1	TGTGCCAGTAGTAGGAGCTCACTTAGCACTGAAGCTTTCTTT	CASSRSSLSTEAFF
TRBV9	NA	NA	TRBJ2-7	TGTGCCAGCAGCGTAGGGCCGGCGGGCAGCTACGAGCAGTACTTC	CASSVGPAGSYEQYF
TRBV7-2	few	TRBD1	TRBJ2-2	TGTGCCAGCAGCTTCGACAGGGGGCGAACCGGGGAGCTGTTTTTT	CASSFDRGRTGELFF
TRBV25-1	NA	NA	TRBJ1-5	TGTGCCAGCAGCCTCCTATCGAGCAATCAGCCCCAGCATTTT	CASSLLSSNQPQHF
TRBV4-2	NA	NA	TRBJ1-5	TGTGCCAGCAGCCAAGCTGGCGAAGGGGAGGTTCAGCCCCAGCATTTT	CASSQAGEGEVQPQHF
TRBV7-6	NA	NA	TRBJ1-6	TGTGCCAGCAGCTTAGGCGGGATCCAGGGTGATTCACCCCTCCACTTT	CASSLGGIQGDSPLHF
TRBV5-1	few	NA	TRBJ2-7	TGCGCCAGCAGCTTGGTTCCGGCGAGCTACGAGCAGTACTTC	CASSLVPASYEQYF
TRBV28	few	NA	TRBJ1-4	TGTGCCAGCAGTTTATTTGGTAGGCCCGATGAAAAACTGTTTTTT	CASSLFGRPDEKLFF
TRBV29-1	NA	NA	TRBJ1-4	TGCAGCGGCGGACAAGCTAATGAAAAACTGTTTTTT	CSGGQANEKLFF
TRBV12-3/TRBV12-4	NA	NA	TRBJ1-2	TGTGCCAGCAGTTTAGGGGCCTCTAACTATGGCTACACCTTC	CASSLGASNYGYTF
TRBV6-6	few	NA	TRBJ1-1	TGTGCCAGCAGTCCCGGGGGTCTTGAAGCTTTCTTT	CASSPGGLEAFF
TRBV6-1	few	TRBD2	TRBJ2-1	TGTGCCAGCGAGCGTCAGCGGGGGGGCAGCGATGAGCAGTTCTTC	CASERQRGGSDEQFF